The 26 T cell receptor beta chains below all came from one sample that was sequenced in a study of blood T cell repertoires in COVID-19. Generated by immunoSEQ multiplex PCR, the TCRdb table keeps only in-frame clones and is missing some. This sample carries around 400,000 clones, roughly nine tenths of them seen once, and the ten largest clones take 1.7%. Sequenced sample: PBMCs or T cells enriched from blood (not recorded which). The source is a woman in her 30s who had recovered from COVID-19.

This clone has only one observation. The chain couples TRBV7-9 to TRBJ1-4, with a possible D match to TRBD1 (6 bases). V lost 3 bases, J lost 7 bases, and 15 bases lay in between. CDR1 and CDR2 from the germline V gene are SEHNR and FQNEAQ (reference sequence). The CDR3 sequence is 15 residues long. Here the CDR3 DNA reads TGTGCCAGCAGCTTTGGGTCAGGGGTGGCTGAAAAACTGTTTTTT. Amino acids: CASSFGSGVAEKLFF.

The rearrangement joins TRBV11-1 to TRBJ1-6; TRBD1 matches at 8 bases. The CDR3 is made up of 14 amino acids. After removal of 3 bases from V and 9 bases from J, the junction contained 4 bases not matched to a gene. CDR1 is SGHAT, CDR2 FQDESV, per germline (reference sequence). The CDR3 reads CASSFWQGASPLHF. The CDR3 coding sequence is TGTGCCAGCAGCTTTTGGCAGGGGGCTTCACCCCTCCACTTT.

This clone came up once. The chain carries TRBV27 and TRBJ2-3; TRBD2 matches at 11 bases. The J segment lost 4 bases and the V segment lost 6 bases, leaving 6 bases of the junction unmatched. This CDR3 has 15 amino acids. Germline CDR1 and CDR2: MNHEY and SMNVEV (reference sequence). The CDR3 sequence is CASRLAGGLSDTQYF. CDR3 nucleotides: TGTGCCAGCAGGTTAGCGGGGGGGTTGTCAGATACGCAGTATTTT.

The CDR3 loop is CASSLGGTGANYGYTF. In DNA, the CDR3 is TGTGCCAGCAGCTTAGGAGGGACAGGAGCTAACTATGGCTACACCTTC. V usage is TRBV7-2 and J usage is TRBJ1-2, with 8 bases matching TRBD1. Germline CDR1 reads SGHTA; CDR2 reads FQGNSA. The CDR3 is 16 residues long. V shed 1 base and J 0 bases; nucleotides not matched to a gene: 4. Variable domain in full (rest from reference TRBV7-2 and TRBJ1-2): GAGVSQSPSNKVTEKGKDVELRCDPISGHTALYWYRQSLGQGLEFLIYFQGNSAPDKSGLPSDRFSAERTGGSVSTLTIQRTQQEDSAVYLCASSLGGTGANYGYTFGSGTRLTVV.

The rearrangement joins TRBV5-1 to TRBJ2-5; 7 bases line up with TRBD2. The germline gives CDR1 SGHRS, CDR2 YFSETQ. V shed 1 base and J 5 bases; nucleotides not matched to a gene: 2. The CDR3 length is 13 residues. CDR3 residues: CASSLRGGETQYF. The CDR3 coding sequence is TGCGCCAGCAGCTTGAGGGGAGGGGAGACCCAGTACTTC.

The sample holds one count of this clone. This rearrangement joins TRBV5-1 to TRBJ1-1; 7 bases align to TRBD1. The germline V gene encodes CDR1 SGHRS and CDR2 YFSETQ. CDR3 length: 14 amino acids. Losses at the gene ends were 2 bases for V and 5 bases for J; bases not matched to a gene: 6. In DNA, the CDR3 is TGCGCCAGCAGCTTACAGGGGAGGTGGACTGAAGCTTTCTTT. Amino acid sequence: CASSLQGRWTEAFF. The complete variable domain, with remaining parts taken from reference TRBV5-1 and TRBJ1-1, reads KAGVTQTPRYLIKTRGQQVTLSCSPISGHRSVSWYQQTPGQGLQFLFEYFSETQRNKGNFPGRFSGRQFSNSRSEMNVSTLELGDSALYLCASSLQGRWTEAFFGQGTRLTVV.

V gene TRBV10-2 combines with J gene TRBJ2-3; 12 bases are shared with TRBD2. CDR3 length equals 19 residues. J gave up 0 bases and V 4 bases, and 11 bases lay outside the gene matches. CDR1 is WSHSY, CDR2 SAAADI, per germline. CDR3 in DNA: TGCGCCAGCAGTGGCCCCGGACTAGCGGGACGGCCCAGCACAGATACGCAGTATTTT. Encoded protein: CASSGPGLAGRPSTDTQYF.

The CDR3 loop is CASSYNRDGGYTF. The DNA for the CDR3 is TGCGCCAGCAGCTATAACAGGGATGGAGGCTACACCTTC. The rearrangement uses TRBV5-1 and TRBJ1-2; perhaps TRBD1 as D (6 bases). Germline lookup yields CDR1 SGHRS and CDR2 YFSETQ. CDR3 length equals 13 residues. Trimming took off 3 bases at V and 8 bases at J, with 14 bases between the two ends.

The chain uses TRBV28 and TRBJ2-1, with 11 bases matching TRBD2. CDR1 and CDR2 from the germline V gene are MDHEN and SYDVKM. CDR3 length: 17 amino acids. V shed 3 bases, J shed 4 bases, and the junction held 8 bases outside the gene matches. The CDR3 loop is CASSFKSSGRLYNEQFF. The CDR3 DNA reads TGTGCCAGCAGTTTCAAGTCTAGCGGGAGGTTATACAATGAGCAGTTCTTC.

The chain combines TRBV7-2 with TRBJ1-2; the D is unclear. CDR1 is SGHTA, CDR2 FQGNSA, per germline. There are 12 residues in the CDR3. V lost 5 bases to trimming and J lost 4 bases, with 8 bases between them. CDR3 coding DNA: TGTGCCAGCAGCCCGGGAAGCTATGGCTACACCTTC. It yields the protein CASSPGSYGYTF.

The chain carries TRBV4-1 and TRBJ1-1; 7 bases agree with TRBD1. Germline V gives CDR1 MGHRA, CDR2 YSYEKL. Trimming took 5 bases from V and 11 from J; bases not matched to a gene: 11. CDR3 length: 13 amino acids. The CDR3 coding sequence is TGCGCCAGCAGCTCAGAGGGGGACAGCAGGGCTTTCTTT. Amino acid sequence: CASSSEGDSRAFF.

The chain carries TRBV7-9 and TRBJ2-5, with D perhaps matching TRBD1 (6 bases). The CDR3 extends over 14 amino acids. V lost 8 bases and J lost 2, with 15 bases in between. From germline, CDR1 is SEHNR and CDR2 FQNEAQ (reference sequence). The CDR3: CASATYREQETQYF. The CDR3 DNA reads as TGTGCCAGCGCAACGTACAGGGAGCAAGAGACCCAGTACTTC.

The rearrangement uses TRBV10-2 and TRBJ2-7, with D possibly being TRBD1 (5 bases). The germline CDR1 and CDR2 sequences are WSHSY and SAAADI. This CDR3 region has 13 residues. Trimming took off 5 bases at V and 3 bases at J, with 11 bases between the two ends. CDR3: CASSQQAIYEQYF. In DNA, the CDR3 is TGCGCCAGCAGTCAACAGGCTATCTACGAGCAGTACTTC.

This clone came up once. The chain employs TRBV27 and TRBJ2-7; TRBD2 matches at 8 bases. The ends lost 3 bases at V and 1 base at J; junction bases unmatched: 2. Germline CDR1 and CDR2: MNHEY and SMNVEV (reference sequence). There are 14 residues in the CDR3. The CDR3 DNA is TGTGCCAGCAGTTTCGGGACTAGGTCCTACGAGCAGTACTTC. Translated, it gives CASSFGTRSYEQYF.

V usage is TRBV5-1 and J usage is TRBJ2-7; 8 bases are shared with TRBD1. The germline CDR1 and CDR2 sequences are SGHRS and YFSETQ. V trimming: 4 bases; J trimming: 3 bases; junction bases outside the gene matches: 6. The CDR3 runs to 14 residues. DNA for the CDR3: TGCGCCAGCAGCACCCGGACAGGGAACTACGAGCAGTACTTC. This sequence encodes CASSTRTGNYEQYF.

The chain combines TRBV19 with TRBJ2-7, with D perhaps TRBD2 (6 bases). Germline CDR1 LNHDA, CDR2 SQIVND (reference sequence). Trimming cost V 3 bases and J 3 bases, with 12 bases left between them. This CDR3 spans 14 amino acids. CDR3 residues: CASSIGWRDYEQYF. In DNA form, the CDR3 reads TGTGCCAGTAGTATTGGGTGGAGGGACTACGAGCAGTACTTC.

V usage is TRBV2 and J usage is TRBJ2-3, with 8 nucleotides matching TRBD2. Germline trimming cut 3 bases from V and 4 bases from J; bases unmatched to any gene: 12. Germline V gives CDR1 SNHLY, CDR2 FYNNEI. The CDR3 runs 17 residues. This chain's CDR3 is CASSDIPAGANPDTQYF. In DNA form, the CDR3 reads TGTGCCAGCAGTGATATTCCAGCGGGAGCGAACCCAGATACGCAGTATTTT.

The J gene is TRBJ1-2, the V gene TRBV2, with D perhaps TRBD1 (6 bases). Trimming removed 7 bases at V and 5 bases at J, with 14 bases between. CDR3 length: 13 amino acids. From germline, CDR1 is SNHLY and CDR2 FYNNEI. The CDR3 is CASTGRGKYGYTF. The CDR3 nucleotides are TGTGCCAGCACCGGCAGGGGAAAGTATGGCTACACCTTC.

This chain's CDR3 is CSVGGAGAYEQYF. CDR3 nucleotide sequence: TGCAGCGTCGGGGGAGCGGGTGCCTACGAGCAGTACTTC. The V call is TRBV29-1, the J call TRBJ2-7; the D gene is possibly TRBD2 (6 bases). CDR1 is SQVTM, CDR2 ANQGSEA, per germline. Trimming shortened V by 6 bases and J by 2 bases, and 14 bases separated the two germline ends. The CDR3 is 13 amino acids.

The V gene is TRBV6-5, the J gene TRBJ2-3; 8 nucleotides agree with TRBD2. The CDR3 runs 14 residues. Germline CDR1 reads MNHEY; CDR2 reads SVGAGI. Unmatched junction bases numbered 4, after V lost 2 bases and J lost 6 bases. CDR3 sequence reads: CASSYGTSSDTQYF. In DNA form, the CDR3 reads TGTGCCAGCAGTTACGGGACTAGTTCCGATACGCAGTATTTT.

Only a few counts were recorded for this clone. The gene calls are TRBV7-9 and TRBJ1-1, with 7 bases identical to TRBD1. After removal of 5 bases from V and 0 bases from J, the junction contained 3 bases not matched to a gene. Germline CDR1 SEHNR, CDR2 FQNEAQ (reference sequence). The CDR3 runs 14 residues. CDR3 protein: CASSPTGLNTEAFF. CDR3 sequence (DNA): TGTGCCAGCAGCCCGACAGGGCTGAACACTGAAGCTTTCTTT. Full variable domain (outside the CDR3, taken from reference TRBV7-9 and TRBJ1-1): DTGVSQNPRHKITKRGQNVTFRCDPISEHNRLYWYRQTLGQGPEFLTYFQNEAQLEKSRLLSDRFSAERPKGSFSTLEIQRTEQGDSAMYLCASSPTGLNTEAFFGQGTRLTVV.

The chain uses TRBV4-1 and TRBJ1-2, with unresolved D. There are 11 residues in the CDR3. Germline assignment: CDR1 MGHRA and CDR2 YSYEKL. Trimming took 1 base from V and 8 from J, leaving 5 bases between them. CDR3 bases: TGCGCCAGCAGCCAAGGCCGGGGCTACACCTTC. It translates to CASSQGRGYTF.

The DNA of the CDR3 is TGTGCCAGCAGCCAAGATATTAACAGGGATGAGCAGTACTTC. Encoded protein: CASSQDINRDEQYF. This chain joins TRBV4-2 and TRBJ2-7; a weak D match, TRBD1 (6 bases). V gave up 0 bases and J gave up 7 bases, with 13 bases separating them. The CDR3 runs to 14 residues. Germline V gene sequence: CDR1 LGHNA, CDR2 YNFKEQ.

This chain joins TRBV5-5 and TRBJ1-4; D gene unclear. In germline, CDR1 is SGHKS, CDR2 YYEKEE (reference sequence). The CDR3 runs to 15 residues. V gave up 1 base and J gave up 5 bases, with 12 bases separating them. CDR3 in DNA: TGTGCCAGCAGCTTGTCTGTTACAGAAAATGAAAAACTGTTTTTT. It encodes CASSLSVTENEKLFF.

This clone was seen just once. V usage is TRBV29-1 and J usage is TRBJ1-2; 7 bases agree with TRBD1. CDR1 is SQVTM and CDR2 is ANQGSEA in the germline V gene. The CDR3 length is 14 residues. V trimming: 0 bases; J trimming: 7 bases; junction bases outside the gene matches: 8. CDR3 protein: CSVEDRGSVSGYTF. CDR3 nucleotide sequence: TGCAGCGTTGAAGACAGGGGGAGCGTGAGTGGCTACACCTTC.

The gene calls are TRBV9 and TRBJ2-1, with 9 bases fitting TRBD2. The CDR3 length is 17 residues. Trimming removed 3 bases from V and 4 bases from J; junction bases left unmatched: 11. Germline CDR1 reads SGDLS; CDR2 reads YYNGEE. This chain's CDR3 is CASSAHLTSGSYNEQFF. For the CDR3, the DNA is TGTGCCAGCAGCGCCCACTTGACTAGCGGCTCTTACAATGAGCAGTTCTTC.